The table lists the clone carrying this T cell receptor (beta chain) with a few counts. As yet, its antigen is unknown. Trimming removed 6 bases at V and 2 bases at J, with 17 bases between. This CDR3 spans 14 amino acids. The germline CDR1 and CDR2 sequences are DFQATT and SNEGSKA (reference sequence). The source of the sample is a study of CD8 T cells in ankylosing spondylitis. A single record per CDR3 protein comes from TCRdb applying MiXCR to the 5' RACE reads. Among 80,000 to 90,000 distinct CDR3 sequences, roughly 27% were seen once, and the ten largest hold around 56%. Study-level results: Disease-associated clones were CD8+ and fairly uncommon in peripheral blood.

The sequenced sample consisted of blood, either unsorted or a sorted T cell fraction (not recorded which). J is TRBJ2-7 and V is TRBV20-1, with D possibly being TRBD2 (5 bases). The source is a male donor with ankylosing spondylitis or in good health (not recorded which). The CDR3 DNA reads as TGCAGTGCCCTGGACTTCGCTGGTACCTACGAGCAGTACGTC. Translation: CSALDFAGTYEQYV.